The 21 T cell receptor beta chains given below trace back to one sample, sequenced in a study of blood T cell repertoires in COVID-19. Measured with immunoSEQ multiplex PCR; TCRdb has only the in-frame clones, and not every one. The table shows 250,000 to 300,000 clones, with approximately 86% occurring only once. Source material: peripheral blood. The receptors here all came from a man younger than 35 with active or convalescent COVID-19.

This chain joins TRBV29-1 and TRBJ2-3; 9 bases agree with TRBD1. The germline V gene has CDR1 SQVTM and CDR2 ANQGSEA. Trimming cost V 2 bases and J 4 bases; bases outside gene matches: 10. The CDR3 runs 16 residues. CDR3 sequence (DNA): TGCAGCGTTGAACCGTTCGGACAGGGGCGAGCAGATACGCAGTATTTT. It translates to CSVEPFGQGRADTQYF.

V is TRBV21-1 and J is TRBJ1-2; the table's D call of TRBD1 was not tested on the DNA. TRBV21-1 is a pseudogene segment. The CDR3 consists of 16 residues. CDR3 coding DNA: TGTGCCAGCAGCAAAGACTTGGGACAGGGGGCGCCGGGCTACACCTTC. As protein: CASSKDLGQGAPGYTF.

V and J are TRBV10-2 and TRBJ2-1, with 8 bases matching TRBD2. J lost 0 bases, V lost 0 bases, and 1 base had no gene match. Germline V lookup: CDR1 WSHSY, CDR2 SAAADI. The CDR3 consists of 16 residues. This CDR3 is CASSESSGISYNEQFF. The CDR3 nucleotides read TGCGCCAGCAGTGAGTCTAGCGGGATCTCCTACAATGAGCAGTTCTTC.

The chain carries TRBV5-1 and TRBJ2-3; D perhaps matches TRBD2 (6 bases). The CDR3 runs 16 residues. V lost 5 bases and J lost 0, with 16 bases in between. Germline V lookup: CDR1 SGHRS, CDR2 YFSETQ. The CDR3 protein is CASREAGGTSTDTQYF. The DNA of the CDR3 is TGCGCCAGCAGGGAAGCGGGCGGAACAAGCACAGATACGCAGTATTTT.

The V call is TRBV18, the J call TRBJ1-5; no clear D gene. V was pared by 2 bases and J by 0 bases, with 8 bases between. From germline, CDR1 is KGHSH and CDR2 LQKENI. The CDR3 is 15 amino acids. For the CDR3, the DNA is TGTGCCAGCTCACCAAACAGAGATAGCAATCAGCCCCAGCATTTT. It yields the protein CASSPNRDSNQPQHF.

The chain links TRBV10-3 to TRBJ2-7, with 9 bases fitting TRBD1. The CDR3 spans 15 residues. The J segment lost 0 bases and the V segment lost 7 bases, leaving 7 bases of the junction unmatched. Germline V gene data show CDR1 as ENHRY and CDR2 as SYGVKD. The CDR3 DNA follows: TGTGCCATCAAACCCACAGGGGGCTCCTCCTACGAGCAGTACTTC. The encoded protein is CAIKPTGGSSYEQYF.

The chain combines TRBV7-3 with TRBJ2-2; 9 bases fit TRBD2. The V segment lost 4 bases and the J segment 4 bases; nucleotides outside the gene matches: 4. Germline V gives CDR1 SGHTA, CDR2 FQGTGA. The CDR3 has 15 residues. The CDR3 sequence: CASSSTSGPTGELFF. CDR3 nucleotide sequence: TGTGCCAGCAGCTCGACTAGCGGACCCACCGGGGAGCTGTTTTTT.

A remark on this clone: Sequence at one end of the junction differs from germline and may be a read error. The rearrangement links TRBV3-1 (or the pseudogene TRBV3-2) to TRBJ2-7; D perhaps matches TRBD1 (5 bases). The CDR3 has 16 residues. Germline values: CDR1 LGHDT, CDR2 YNNKEL (reference sequence). Written as DNA, the CDR3 is TGTGCCAGCAGCCAAGGTTGGGGCCCCAAATCCTCCGAGCAGTACTTC. This translates into CASSQGWGPKSSEQYF.

V gene TRBV2 combines with J gene TRBJ1-1, with D uncertain. The CDR3 extends over 14 amino acids. CDR1 is SNHLY, CDR2 FYNNEI, per germline. The V and J ends lost 4 bases and 2 bases respectively, with 11 bases between them. The chain's CDR3 is CASSVVQSNTEAFF. For the CDR3, the DNA is TGTGCCAGCAGTGTTGTCCAGTCTAACACTGAAGCTTTCTTT.

The chain has TRBV9 and TRBJ1-2, with D possibly TRBD1 on 6 matching bases. Germline CDR1 reads SGDLS; CDR2 reads YYNGEE. With 0 bases removed from V and 2 bases from J, the gap between germline ends came to 14 bases. The CDR3 length is 16 residues. The CDR3 DNA is TGTGCCAGCAGCGTAGCTGATAGGGGGTCAAACTATGGCTACACCTTC. This codes for CASSVADRGSNYGYTF.

The V and J genes are TRBV9 and TRBJ1-2; D gene unclear. The CDR3 consists of 13 residues. Germline CDR1 reads SGDLS; CDR2 reads YYNGEE. V was cut by 2 bases and J by 7 bases, with 12 bases left in between. Here the CDR3 DNA reads TGTGCCAGCAGCGTCCTGGGAGTCGGTGGCTACACCTTC. This codes for CASSVLGVGGYTF.

V usage is TRBV30 and J usage is TRBJ1-1, with D tentatively TRBD1 (5 bases). Trimming removed 4 bases at V and 4 bases at J, with 19 bases between. Germline loops: CDR1 GTSNPN, CDR2 SVGIG (reference sequence). This CDR3 contains 15 residues. This CDR3 is CAWNPGSILSTEAFF. The CDR3 coding sequence is TGTGCCTGGAACCCAGGGTCGATCTTGAGCACTGAAGCTTTCTTT.

V usage is TRBV7-6 and J usage is TRBJ2-3; no firm D call. The V end was cut by 1 base, the J end by 0 bases, with 11 bases between. The CDR3 consists of 16 residues. The germline V gene has CDR1 SGHVS and CDR2 FNYEAQ. CDR3 protein: CASSLVLSASTDTQYF. CDR3 sequence (DNA): TGTGCCAGCAGCTTAGTCCTAAGTGCTAGCACAGATACGCAGTATTTT.

The chain couples TRBV9 to TRBJ1-1, with TRBD1 as a possible D gene (6 bases). Between the trimmed V and J ends, which lost 2 bases and 6 bases, there was a span of 17 bases. This CDR3 is built from 15 residues. The germline CDR1 and CDR2 sequences are SGDLS and YYNGEE. The CDR3 DNA follows: TGTGCCAGCAGCGTGCGGGGGGCGGGAATGGCTGAAGCTTTCTTT. Its protein product is CASSVRGAGMAEAFF.

This clone was counted a few times. The J gene is TRBJ1-3, the V gene TRBV2, with a possible D match to TRBD1 (5 bases). From germline, CDR1 is SNHLY and CDR2 FYNNEI. The CDR3 extends over 15 amino acids. Trimming removed 2 bases from V and 4 bases from J, with 12 bases in between. The CDR3 DNA sequence: TGTGCCAGCAGTGAAAGCGGGGCCGCAGGAAACACCATATATTTT. It specifies CASSESGAAGNTIYF.

The chain recombines TRBV29-1 with TRBJ1-2; D remains unclear. Trimming cost V 4 bases and J 4 bases, with 19 bases left between them. The CDR3 sequence is 15 residues long. CDR1 is SQVTM and CDR2 is ANQGSEA in the germline V gene. Written as DNA, the CDR3 is TGCAGCGTTGCCCGTTGGGCCCAGGAGGCCTATGGCTACACCTTC. Its translation: CSVARWAQEAYGYTF.

The V call is TRBV5-6, the J call TRBJ1-2; D unclear. The germline gives CDR1 SGHDT, CDR2 YYEEEE. The germline V and J ends were trimmed by 3 bases and 7 bases, with 13 bases remaining between them. The length of the CDR3 is 13 residues. The CDR3 loop is CASSSSPGSGYTF. The CDR3 DNA follows: TGTGCCAGCAGCTCCTCCCCGGGGTCTGGCTACACCTTC.

The rearrangement links TRBV4-3 to TRBJ1-4; maybe TRBD1 (5 bases). The CDR3 consists of 18 residues. Looked up from germline, CDR1 is LGHNA and CDR2 is YSLEER. V dropped 2 bases and J dropped 0 bases, with 16 bases sitting between them. Written as DNA, the CDR3 is TGCGCCAGCAGCCAACGTTTCGGGACGGGAGCAACTAATGAAAAACTGTTTTTT. It yields the protein CASSQRFGTGATNEKLFF.

This chain uses TRBV29-1 with TRBJ1-2; no definite D call. Between the trimmed V and J ends, which lost 4 bases and 3 bases, there was a span of 6 bases. Germline V gene sequence: CDR1 SQVTM, CDR2 ANQGSEA. The CDR3 is 11 residues long. This chain's CDR3 is CSVGQDYGYTF. The CDR3 region has the DNA TGCAGCGTTGGCCAGGACTATGGCTACACCTTC.

The V gene is TRBV27, the J gene TRBJ2-7, with D perhaps TRBD1 (6 bases). Germline assignment: CDR1 MNHEY and CDR2 SMNVEV (reference sequence). The V and J ends lost 2 bases and 4 bases respectively, with 9 bases between them. The length of the CDR3 is 13 residues. Here the CDR3 reads CASSLNREYEQYF. CDR3 nucleotide sequence: TGTGCCAGCAGTTTAAACAGGGAATACGAGCAGTACTTC.

The chain uses TRBV19 and TRBJ2-1; 16 nucleotides align to TRBD2. The J segment lost 10 bases and the V segment lost 7 bases, leaving 13 bases of the junction unmatched. The CDR3 is 17 amino acids. Germline lookup yields CDR1 LNHDA and CDR2 SQIVND (reference sequence). Here the CDR3 reads CASIKSRGLAGGNEQFF. DNA for the CDR3: TGTGCCAGTATTAAAAGTAGGGGACTAGCGGGAGGGAACGAGCAGTTCTTC.